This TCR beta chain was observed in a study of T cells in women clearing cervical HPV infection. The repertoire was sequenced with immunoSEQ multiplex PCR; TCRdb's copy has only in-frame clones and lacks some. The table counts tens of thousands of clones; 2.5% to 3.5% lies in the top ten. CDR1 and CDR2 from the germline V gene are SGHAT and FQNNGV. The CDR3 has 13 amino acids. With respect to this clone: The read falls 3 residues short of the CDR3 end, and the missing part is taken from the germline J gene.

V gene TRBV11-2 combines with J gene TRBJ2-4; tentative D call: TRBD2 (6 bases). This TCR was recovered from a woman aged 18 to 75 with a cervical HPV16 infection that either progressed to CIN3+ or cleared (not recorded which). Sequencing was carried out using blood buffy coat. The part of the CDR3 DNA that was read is TGTGCCAGCAGCTTACCAGGGAGGTATGGT. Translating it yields CASSLPGRYG. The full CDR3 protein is CASSLPGRYGQYF. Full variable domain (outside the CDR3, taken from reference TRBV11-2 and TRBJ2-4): EAGVAQSPRYKIIEKRQSVAFWCNPISGHATLYWYQQILGQGPKLLIQFQNNGVVDDSQLPKDRFSAERLKGVDSTLKIQPAKLEDSAVYLCASSLPGRYGQYFGAGTRLSVL.